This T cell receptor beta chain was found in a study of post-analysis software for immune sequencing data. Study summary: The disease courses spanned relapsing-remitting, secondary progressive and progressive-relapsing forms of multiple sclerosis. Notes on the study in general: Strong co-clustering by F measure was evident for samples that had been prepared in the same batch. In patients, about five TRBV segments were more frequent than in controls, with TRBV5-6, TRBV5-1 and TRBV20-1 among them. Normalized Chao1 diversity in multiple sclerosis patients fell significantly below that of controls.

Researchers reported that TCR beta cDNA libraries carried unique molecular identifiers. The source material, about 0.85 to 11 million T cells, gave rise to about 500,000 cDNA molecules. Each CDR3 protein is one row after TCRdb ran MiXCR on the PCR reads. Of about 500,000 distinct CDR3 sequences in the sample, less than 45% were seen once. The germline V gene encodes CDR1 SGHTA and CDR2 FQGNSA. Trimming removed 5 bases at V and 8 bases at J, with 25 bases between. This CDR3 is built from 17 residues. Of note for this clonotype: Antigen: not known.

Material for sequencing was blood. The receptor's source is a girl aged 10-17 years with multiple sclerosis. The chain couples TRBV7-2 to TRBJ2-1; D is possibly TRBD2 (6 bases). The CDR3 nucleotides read TGTGCCAGCAGCCCGACGCGGGGCAGGGCAGCCCCTCATGAGCAGTTCTTC. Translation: CASSPTRGRAAPHEQFF.